The 27 T cell receptor beta chains given below trace back to one sample, sequenced in a study of identical twins. TCRdb fed the 5' RACE reads into MiXCR, producing one record per CDR3 protein. The sample carries about 690,000 distinct CDR3 sequences, around 6.1% recorded once. Source material: naive T cells sorted from blood. Receptors were obtained from a young man in good health.

The sample holds a few counts of this clonotype. The V and J genes are TRBV12-5 and TRBJ2-2; a weak D match, TRBD1 (5 bases). CDR1 and CDR2 (germline): LGHNT, FRNRAP. This CDR3 contains 14 residues. V lost 0 bases, J lost 4 bases, and 6 bases lay in between. The CDR3 coding sequence is TGTGCTAGTGGTTTGGTTACAGGCACCGGGGAGCTGTTTTTT. As protein: CASGLVTGTGELFF. Full variable domain (outside the CDR3, taken from reference TRBV12-5 and TRBJ2-2): DARVTQTPRHKVTEMGQEVTMRCQPILGHNTVFWYRQTMMQGLELLAYFRNRAPLDDSGMPKDRFSAEMPDATLATLKIQPSEPRDSAVYFCASGLVTGTGELFFGEGSRLTVL.

This clonotype was counted between two and nine times. The CDR3 here is CAWNHYNEQYF. The CDR3 DNA sequence: TGTGCCTGGAACCATTACAACGAGCAGTACTTC. This chain uses TRBV30 with TRBJ2-7; D is uncertain. From germline, CDR1 is GTSNPN and CDR2 SVGIG (reference sequence). The CDR3 loop spans 11 amino acids. Trimming cost V 4 bases and J 5 bases, with 9 bases left between them. The full variable domain, rest sourced from reference TRBV30 and TRBJ2-7, is SQTIHQWPATLVQPVGSPLSLECTVEGTSNPNLYWYRQAAGRGLQLLFYSVGIGQISSEVPQNLSASRPQDRQFILSSKKLLLSDSGFYLCAWNHYNEQYFGPGTRLTVT.

This clonotype came up a few times. This rearrangement joins TRBV7-8 to TRBJ2-3, with D perhaps TRBD2 (6 bases). V was clipped by 5 bases and J by 8 bases, with 8 bases between them. Germline V gene lookup returns CDR1 SGHVS and CDR2 FQNEAQ. This CDR3 has 11 residues. DNA of the CDR3: TGTGCCAGCAGCCCCGGGAGTACGCAGTATTTT. The encoded protein is CASSPGSTQYF.

This clonotype was found many times. The V gene is TRBV7-7, the J gene TRBJ1-1; TRBD1 agrees at 8 bases. CDR3 size: 16 residues. V lost 4 bases to trimming and J lost 0 bases; unmatched junction nucleotides: 7. Germline CDR1 and CDR2: SSHAT and FNYEAQ (reference sequence). The CDR3 here is CASSSYRTGMNTEAFF. As DNA, the CDR3 is TGTGCCAGCAGCTCGTACCGGACAGGGATGAACACTGAAGCTTTCTTT.

As to this clonotype: One junction end does not reproduce the germline sequence, and a read error may be involved. J is TRBJ1-6 and V is TRBV7-2; D call uncertain. The CDR3 sequence is 14 residues long. Per germline, CDR1 SGHTA and CDR2 FQGNSA. The CDR3 DNA sequence: TGTGCCAGCAGCTGGAAGGACGTCGGGAGACCCCACCTCTTT. This sequence encodes CASSWKDVGRPHLF.

The table lists this clonotype with a few counts. This chain connects TRBV7-9 to TRBJ2-5; 7 nucleotides align to TRBD2. CDR3 length: 12 amino acids. CDR1 and CDR2 (germline): SEHNR, FQNEAQ (reference sequence). V dropped 6 bases and J dropped 4; count of bases not matched to a gene: 2. CDR3: CASRRERETQYF. The CDR3 DNA sequence: TGTGCCAGCAGGCGGGAGCGAGAGACCCAGTACTTC.

This clonotype showed up many times. The V gene is TRBV5-1, the J gene TRBJ2-7, with TRBD1 matching over 9 bases. The CDR3 loop spans 14 amino acids. With 4 bases clipped from V and 5 bases from J, the junction kept 7 bases outside the gene matches. Per germline, CDR1 SGHRS and CDR2 YFSETQ. CDR3 coding DNA: TGCGCCAGCAGCCGGGGACAGGGAATCGACGAGCAGTACTTC. Translating gives CASSRGQGIDEQYF.

This clonotype was recorded at least ten times. This sequence joins TRBV3-1 and TRBJ1-1, with no clear D. The germline V gene has CDR1 LGHDT and CDR2 YNNKEL (reference sequence). CDR3 size: 12 residues. The V and J ends lost 2 bases and 1 base respectively, with 2 bases between them. CDR3 coding DNA: TGTGCCAGCAGCCAAAGGAACACTGAAGCTTTCTTT. It encodes CASSQRNTEAFF.

This clonotype was seen many times. The chain has TRBV7-6 and TRBJ2-1; 15 nucleotides agree with TRBD2. From germline, CDR1 is SGHVS and CDR2 FNYEAQ. V lost 4 bases, J lost 7 bases, and 20 bases stayed unmatched. The length of the CDR3 is 21 residues. The DNA of the CDR3 is TGTGCCAGCAGCTCCCGAATACCGGGACTAGCGGGAGGCGAAGGGGGGAATGAGCAGTTCTTC. Its translation is CASSSRIPGLAGGEGGNEQFF.

With respect to this clonotype: Germline is not matched at one junction end, which may reflect a read error. The chain links TRBV3-1 to TRBJ1-2; D uncertain. The CDR3 spans 15 residues. Per germline, CDR1 LGHDT and CDR2 YNNKEL (reference sequence). The CDR3 spells CASSQDFRGNYGYTF. The CDR3 coding sequence is TGTGCCAGCAGTCAAGATTTTCGCGGCAACTATGGCTACACCTTC. The variable domain in full, with the rest retrieved from reference TRBV3-1 and TRBJ1-2, is DTAVSQTPKYLVTQMGNDKSIKCEQNLGHDTMYWYKQDSKKFLKIMFSYNNKELIINETVPNRFSPKSPDKAHLNLHINSLELGDSAVYFCASSQDFRGNYGYTFGSGTRLTVV.

This clonotype has more than one count but fewer than ten. This chain connects TRBV6-5 to TRBJ2-7; TRBD2 might be the D (5 bases). V gave up 0 bases and J gave up 6 bases, with 9 bases separating them. The CDR3 spans 13 residues. Looked up from germline, CDR1 is MNHEY and CDR2 is SVGAGI. For the CDR3, the DNA is TGTGCCAGCAGTTACTCGGCCGCGGGCGAGCAGTACGTC. Amino acids: CASSYSAAGEQYV.

This clonotype was observed at least ten times. This chain joins TRBV27 and TRBJ2-2, with 7 bases fitting TRBD2. CDR1 and CDR2 (germline): MNHEY, SMNVEV (reference sequence). The V gene end was trimmed by 0 bases and the J gene end by 0 bases; junction bases not matched to a gene: 7. CDR3 length equals 18 residues. The CDR3 DNA reads as TGTGCCAGCAGTTTATCGCGACTAGCAGCTACGAACACCGGGGAGCTGTTTTTT. Its protein is CASSLSRLAATNTGELFF.

This clonotype was seen ten or more times. J is TRBJ2-3 and V is TRBV5-4; 11 bases align to TRBD2. J was trimmed by 0 bases and V by 0 bases; bases with no gene match: 9. The CDR3 is 19 amino acids. Germline V lookup: CDR1 SGHNT, CDR2 YYREEE (reference sequence). The CDR3 DNA reads as TGTGCCAGCAGCTTGGGGCTAGCGGGAGGACCCTCTAGCACAGATACGCAGTATTTT. Translating it yields CASSLGLAGGPSSTDTQYF.

This clonotype was detected many times. The chain employs TRBV30 and TRBJ1-2; a weak D match, TRBD1 (6 bases). Germline assignment: CDR1 GTSNPN and CDR2 SVGIG (reference sequence). This CDR3 has 14 amino acids. Trimming left V 3 bases short and J 4 bases short, with 15 bases between. As DNA, the CDR3 is TGTGCCTGGAGGCAACAGGGAAGTGGCTATGGCTACACCTTC. It yields the protein CAWRQQGSGYGYTF.

This clonotype was seen repeatedly, ten times or more. The V and J genes are TRBV20-1 and TRBJ1-6, with D perhaps matching TRBD1 (5 bases). This CDR3 has 16 residues. The V and J ends lost 6 bases and 0 bases respectively, with 15 bases between them. Germline V gene lookup returns CDR1 DFQATT and CDR2 SNEGSKA (reference sequence). The CDR3 protein is CSANRDGSSYNSPLHF. The DNA for the CDR3 is TGCAGTGCAAACCGGGACGGGAGCTCCTATAATTCACCCCTCCACTTT.

This clonotype appeared many times. This chain joins TRBV27 and TRBJ2-7; no definite D call. Germline V gives CDR1 MNHEY, CDR2 SMNVEV (reference sequence). The CDR3 is 14 amino acids. Trimming removed 1 base from V and 3 bases from J, with 10 bases in between. CDR3 in DNA: TGTGCCAGCAGTTTATTTGGGTCCTTCTACGAGCAGTACTTC. Protein sequence: CASSLFGSFYEQYF.

The chain carries TRBV25-1 and TRBJ1-1; no clear D. The germline V gene encodes CDR1 MGHDK and CDR2 SYGVNS. The CDR3 is 13 residues long. V lost 6 bases, J lost 3 bases, and 11 bases lay in between. CDR3: CASRFGVDTEAFF. The CDR3 bases are TGTGCCAGCAGATTCGGGGTGGACACTGAAGCTTTCTTT. Based on the CDR3 plus reference TRBV25-1 and TRBJ1-1, the full variable domain is EADIYQTPRYLVIGTGKKITLECSQTMGHDKMYWYQQDPGMELHLIHYSYGVNSTEKGDLSSESTVSRIRTEHFPLTLESARPSHTSQYLCASRFGVDTEAFFGQGTRLTVV.

The CDR3, as DNA: TGTGCCAGCAGCTTGAGGGCAGACACTGAAGCTTTCTTT. Protein product: CASSLRADTEAFF. The rearrangement joins TRBV5-5 to TRBJ1-1; D ambiguous. Germline V gene data show CDR1 as SGHKS and CDR2 as YYEKEE (reference sequence). V was cut by 1 base and J by 3 bases, with 7 bases left in between. The CDR3 loop spans 13 amino acids.

This clonotype appeared many times. This rearrangement joins TRBV20-1 to TRBJ2-7, with 7 nucleotides matching TRBD1. Trimming took 3 bases from V and 2 from J; bases not matched to a gene: 4. The CDR3 contains 13 residues. Germline V gene sequence: CDR1 DFQATT, CDR2 SNEGSKA (reference sequence). DNA of the CDR3: TGCAGTGCTAGGGGACAGTCGACCTACGAGCAGTACGTC. Translated, it gives CSARGQSTYEQYV.

The V call is TRBV7-9, the J call TRBJ1-1; the D gene is possibly TRBD1 (5 bases). Looked up from germline, CDR1 is SEHNR and CDR2 is FQNEAQ (reference sequence). Between the trimmed V and J ends, which lost 1 base and 11 bases, there was a span of 17 bases. The CDR3 loop spans 14 amino acids. The CDR3 is CASSLVWSGLPAFF. CDR3 nucleotide sequence: TGTGCCAGCAGCTTAGTGTGGTCGGGACTCCCGGCTTTCTTT.

In this sample, this clonotype turned up a few times. V gene TRBV29-1 combines with J gene TRBJ2-3; possible D gene TRBD2, 6 bases. This CDR3 is built from 13 residues. CDR1 and CDR2 (germline): SQVTM, ANQGSEA. Trimming stripped 4 bases from V and 4 bases from J, with 12 bases between. The CDR3 region has the DNA TGCAGCGTTGCTATAGGAGGGGCAGATACGCAGTATTTT. Protein sequence: CSVAIGGADTQYF.

In this sample, this clonotype turned up many times. V gene TRBV6-2 or TRBV6-3 combines with J gene TRBJ2-1, with D unresolved. Germline CDR1 MNHEY, CDR2 SVGEGT. V shed 0 bases and J shed 3 bases, with 24 bases lying between them. The CDR3 is 20 amino acids. CDR3 amino acids: CASSYSLVAIRTQGYNEQFF. The CDR3 DNA is TGTGCCAGCAGTTACTCCCTGGTGGCTATAAGGACCCAAGGCTACAATGAGCAGTTCTTC.

A few counts support this clonotype. The gene calls are TRBV7-9 and TRBJ2-1; D might be TRBD2 (5 bases). Germline V CDR1 and CDR2: SEHNR, FQNEAQ (reference sequence). Trimming took 7 bases from V and 5 from J, leaving 21 bases between them. CDR3 length: 16 amino acids. The chain's CDR3 is CASTTEGRHTNNEQFF. The CDR3 bases are TGTGCCAGCACAACAGAAGGGAGACATACCAACAATGAGCAGTTCTTC. The entire variable domain, with the rest obtained from reference TRBV7-9 and TRBJ2-1, is as follows: DTGVSQNPRHKITKRGQNVTFRCDPISEHNRLYWYRQTLGQGPEFLTYFQNEAQLEKSRLLSDRFSAERPKGSFSTLEIQRTEQGDSAMYLCASTTEGRHTNNEQFFGPGTRLTVL.

This clonotype was detected ten times or more. V is TRBV4-2 and J is TRBJ1-6; D gene uncertain. Germline CDR1 is LGHNA and CDR2 is YNFKEQ. The CDR3 extends over 12 amino acids. V was trimmed by 5 bases and J by 6 bases, leaving 5 bases between them. This chain's CDR3 is CASSETNSPLHF. Written as DNA, the CDR3 is TGTGCCAGCAGCGAGACTAATTCACCCCTCCACTTT.

This clonotype occurred a few times. The chain recombines TRBV4-2 with TRBJ2-7, with 8 positions matching TRBD2. In germline, CDR1 is LGHNA, CDR2 YNFKEQ. The CDR3 runs to 13 residues. Unmatched junction bases numbered 4, after V lost 2 bases and J lost 7 bases. Here the CDR3 reads CASSQRLAYEQYF. CDR3 DNA: TGTGCCAGCAGCCAAAGACTAGCGTATGAGCAGTACTTC.

This clonotype was recorded many times. The chain couples TRBV12-3 or TRBV12-4 to TRBJ2-5; 11 bases fit TRBD2. Trimming at V came to 2 bases and at J to 3 bases, leaving 5 bases not matched to a gene. The CDR3 has 16 amino acids. CDR3 loop: CASSLFPTSGEETQYF. In nucleotides, the CDR3 is TGTGCCAGCAGTTTATTCCCGACTAGCGGGGAAGAGACCCAGTACTTC.

The table lists this clonotype with a few counts. CDR3 DNA sequence: TGCGCCAGCACCCTCTTCGGCCTGTACACCGGGGAGCTGTTTTTT. It yields the protein CASTLFGLYTGELFF. The rearrangement links TRBV5-1 to TRBJ2-2; D gene uncertain. CDR1 and CDR2 (germline): SGHRS, YFSETQ. V lost 6 bases and J 3 bases, leaving 15 bases between the germline ends. The CDR3 is 15 residues long.